This T cell receptor beta chain was observed in a study of cytotoxic CD8 clonotypes in ibrutinib-treated CLL. The overall study: Among the samples, the mean was roughly 280,000 productive templates and over 90,000 productive rearrangements. The study's findings and limits: With treatment, public clonotypes, which were uncommon, either contracted or remained stable. At baseline, clonality was higher than in age-matched healthy donors and correlated with CD8+ counts.

Note on this clone: The antigen remains undetermined.

The CDR3 runs 17 residues. V was trimmed by 4 bases and J by 0 bases, leaving 16 bases between them. CDR1 and CDR2 from the germline V gene are MGHRA and YSYEKL. Sequencing was performed with immunoSEQ multiplex PCR; in TCRdb, only in-frame clones are kept and a portion is missing. This sample has around 42,000 clones, with under 80% found just once. The clonotype originates from a human donor with chronic lymphocytic leukemia. The chain has TRBV4-1 and TRBJ2-1; a weak D match, TRBD1 (6 bases). The material sequenced was PBMCs, taken after 24 months of ibrutinib treatment. The CDR3 nucleotides are TGCGCCAGCAGCCCCAGGGTGGACAGCCTCTCCTACAATGAGCAGTTCTTC. Protein: CASSPRVDSLSYNEQFF.